One and the same sample provided the 14 T cell receptor beta chains below, sequenced in a study of OX40 agonist ivuxolimab in advanced cancers. Sequenced by immunoSEQ multiplex PCR; TCRdb stores in-frame clones only, minus some. The repertoire holds some 43,000 clones, with approximately 84% as singletons. The material was CD4+ or CD8+ T cells sorted from blood, obtained in a trial of the OX40 agonist ivuxolimab. These receptors were obtained from an adult with an advanced solid tumor such as melanoma, head and neck, liver or kidney cancer.

The V call is TRBV15, the J call TRBJ2-5, with 7 bases that match TRBD1. The J call may be mistaken, given a closer DNA end match to TRBJ2-7. The CDR3 is 13 residues long. CDR1 and CDR2 from the germline V gene are LNHNV and YYDKDF (reference sequence). Here the CDR3 DNA reads TGTGCCACCAGCAGGACAGGGACCTACGAGCAGTACTTC. This translates into CATSRTGTYEQYF.

This chain joins TRBV15 and TRBJ1-5; 7 positions agree with TRBD1. This CDR3 has 14 residues. From germline, CDR1 is LNHNV and CDR2 YYDKDF (reference sequence). With V trimmed by 3 bases and J by 6 bases, 5 bases remained unmatched. CDR3 bases: TGTGCCACCAGCAGGGGGGACAGAACTCAGCCCCAGCATTTT. Protein product: CATSRGDRTQPQHF.

The chain couples TRBV4-1 to TRBJ2-7; D might be TRBD1 (7 bases). The ends were cut back, 4 bases at V and 0 bases at J, with 28 bases in the middle. The CDR3 sequence is 20 residues long. In germline, CDR1 is MGHRA, CDR2 YSYEKL. CDR3 in DNA: TGCGCCAGCAGCCGGTCGACAGGGATTCTAGGAGGGAGGTCCTCCTACGAGCAGTACTTC. As protein: CASSRSTGILGGRSSYEQYF.

In its sample, this clone was seen once. The chain carries TRBV5-8 and TRBJ2-7; 10 bases match TRBD2. The CDR3 contains 14 residues. With 2 bases clipped from V and 6 bases from J, the junction kept 5 bases outside the gene matches. From germline, CDR1 is SGHTS and CDR2 YDEGEE. In DNA, the CDR3 is TGTGCCAGCAGCTTAGCGGGAGGGCGGAGCGAGCAGTACTTC. It codes for CASSLAGGRSEQYF. Looking up the rest from reference TRBV5-8 and TRBJ2-7 gives the full variable domain: EAGVTQSPTHLIKTRGQQATLRCSPISGHTSVYWYQQALGLGLQFLLWYDEGEERNRGNFPPRFSGRQFPNYSSELNVNALELEDSALYLCASSLAGGRSEQYFGPGTRLTVT.

The chain has TRBV18 and TRBJ1-1; no reliable D call. This CDR3 spans 14 amino acids. CDR1 and CDR2 (germline): KGHSH, LQKENI. Trimming took 6 bases from V and 0 from J, leaving 11 bases between them. DNA of the CDR3: TGTGCCAGCTCCGCAGACGGCATGAACACTGAAGCTTTCTTT. Its translation: CASSADGMNTEAFF.

This clone is medium-sized within its sample. V gene TRBV6-5 combines with J gene TRBJ2-3; no firm D call. Germline CDR1 and CDR2: MNHEY and SVGAGI. The CDR3 runs 11 residues. V lost 5 bases to trimming and J lost 0 bases, with 0 bases between them. CDR3: CASSSTDTQYF. The CDR3 coding sequence is TGTGCCAGCAGTAGCACAGATACGCAGTATTTT.

This chain uses TRBV18 with TRBJ2-2; D might be TRBD2 (5 bases). Trimming left V 4 bases short and J 5 bases short, with 17 bases between. CDR1 KGHSH and CDR2 LQKENI come from the germline V gene. This CDR3 comprises 16 residues. The CDR3 DNA reads TGTGCCAGCTCACAAAGCGGACCTCGAGGGACCGGGGAGCTGTTTTTT. It is translated as CASSQSGPRGTGELFF. Complete variable domain (other parts from reference TRBV18 and TRBJ2-2): NAGVMQNPRHLVRRRGQEARLRCSPMKGHSHVYWYRQLPEEGLKFMVYLQKENIIDESGMPKERFSAEFPKEGPSILRIQQVVRGDSAAYFCASSQSGPRGTGELFFGEGSRLTVL.

The chain has TRBV28 and TRBJ1-3; D might be TRBD1 (5 bases). Trimming shortened V by 8 bases and J by 4 bases, and 21 bases separated the two germline ends. The CDR3 runs to 16 residues. The germline gives CDR1 MDHEN, CDR2 SYDVKM. The CDR3 loop reads CASRVAGPATGNTIYF. The CDR3 DNA reads TGTGCCAGCCGCGTGGCGGGGCCAGCGACAGGAAACACCATATATTTT.

The CDR3 spells CASSLVGNTGELFF. In nucleotides, the CDR3 is TGTGCCAGCAGCTTAGTCGGGAACACCGGGGAGCTGTTTTTT. The rearrangement joins TRBV11-2 to TRBJ2-2, with no clear D. The V gene lost 1 base and the J gene lost 1 base, with 4 bases spanning the gap. CDR3 length: 14 amino acids. From germline, CDR1 is SGHAT and CDR2 FQNNGV.

The gene calls are TRBV2 and TRBJ2-7, with D unclear. The germline gives CDR1 SNHLY, CDR2 FYNNEI. CDR3 size: 12 residues. Trimming left V 4 bases short and J 2 bases short, with 6 bases between. The CDR3 nucleotides are TGTGCCAGCAGTGTGACACCCTACGAGCAGTACTTC. Translation gives CASSVTPYEQYF.

This sequence joins TRBV7-3 and TRBJ2-7, with 10 bases matching TRBD2. The V gene end was trimmed by 2 bases and the J gene end by 5 bases; junction bases not matched to a gene: 9. This CDR3 has 16 amino acids. Germline V lookup: CDR1 SGHTA, CDR2 FQGTGA. CDR3 DNA sequence: TGTGCCAGCAGCTTACGGGCTAGCGGGAGCCACAACGAGCAGTACTTC. Translating it yields CASSLRASGSHNEQYF.

The chain links TRBV11-2 to TRBJ1-6, with 9 nucleotides matching TRBD1. The germline V gene has CDR1 SGHAT and CDR2 FQNNGV. J lost 8 bases, V lost 5 bases, and 7 bases had no gene match. The CDR3 contains 15 residues. The DNA for the CDR3 is TGTGCCAGCAGCCCTCCGGGACAGGGTGATTCACCCCTCCACTTT. Protein: CASSPPGQGDSPLHF. Full variable domain (missing parts from reference TRBV11-2 and TRBJ1-6): EAGVAQSPRYKIIEKRQSVAFWCNPISGHATLYWYQQILGQGPKLLIQFQNNGVVDDSQLPKDRFSAERLKGVDSTLKIQPAKLEDSAVYLCASSPPGQGDSPLHFGNGTRLTVT.

This clone has only a few counts. This chain uses TRBV2 with TRBJ2-1; tentatively, D is TRBD2 (6 bases). Deletions cut 3 bases from V and 7 bases from J, with 10 bases between. The CDR3 contains 13 residues. The germline gives CDR1 SNHLY, CDR2 FYNNEI. CDR3: CASSDVEGNEQFF. The DNA for the CDR3 is TGTGCCAGCAGTGATGTGGAGGGGAATGAGCAGTTCTTC.

Here the CDR3 DNA reads TGTGCCAGCAGCTTAAATGTCGGGAGGGTTAATGAGCAGTTCTTC. Translating gives CASSLNVGRVNEQFF. This sequence joins TRBV7-8 and TRBJ2-1, with 8 bases lining up with TRBD2. The length of the CDR3 is 15 residues. Unmatched junction bases numbered 7, after V lost 2 bases and J lost 7 bases. The germline V gene has CDR1 SGHVS and CDR2 FQNEAQ.